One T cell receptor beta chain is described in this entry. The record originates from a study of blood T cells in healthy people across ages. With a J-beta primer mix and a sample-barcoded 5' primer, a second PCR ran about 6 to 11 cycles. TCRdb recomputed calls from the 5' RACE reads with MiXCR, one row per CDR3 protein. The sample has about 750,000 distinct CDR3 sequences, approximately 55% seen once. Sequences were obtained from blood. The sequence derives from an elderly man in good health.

The CDR3 sequence is CASSYSGQQETQYF. CDR3 in DNA: TGTGCCAGCAGTTACTCCGGACAGCAAGAGACCCAGTACTTC. The genes are TRBV6-6 and TRBJ2-5; tentatively, D is TRBD1 (6 bases). The CDR3 is 14 residues long. The V and J ends lost 0 bases and 2 bases respectively, with 7 bases between them. CDR1 and CDR2 (germline): MNHNY, SVGAGI (reference sequence).